This TCR beta chain stems from a study of cytomegalovirus exposure and HLA in healthy donors (dated by TCRdb to about 2017). With regard to the full study: A later analysis indicated that the 120 validation repertoires were generated on the platform also employed for the approximately 700 repertoires of the first cohort. The study aimed to test whether signatures of past pathogen exposure could be identified by cataloging public T cell receptors. In addition to the first cohort of roughly 700 subjects, a separate validation cohort of under 150 different subjects was used. High-throughput TCR immunosequencing, statistical association of individual TCRs with disease status, and machine learning were combined to predict cytomegalovirus infection status.

A word on this clone: Its binding antigen is unknown. Base-call qualities are not available, and no considerably larger clone is one nucleotide away.

Donors formed part of the validation cohort, which comprised over a hundred subjects and was distinct from the first cohort of roughly 600 subjects. Clipping removes 6 bases from V and 6 bases from J, with 13 as the unmatched junction base count. The germline V gene supplies CDR1 LGHNA and CDR2 YSLEER. The CDR3 holds 15 amino acids from the cysteine to the phenylalanine. The CDR3 DNA has 45 bases and is translated from base 1. Study-wide conclusions, independent of this receptor: In vitro tests confirmed that three of the cytomegalovirus-associated TCR beta chains recognize cytomegalovirus antigens. Most TCR sequences were observed very rarely across donors, whereas some public TCRs were present in many individuals. According to the authors, the approach could potentially be generalized to other disease states and immunological phenotypes. The study listed 150 to 200 TCR beta chains as associated with cytomegalovirus. The classifier was reported to diagnose cytomegalovirus status with high specificity and sensitivity in both the original and validation cohorts. A later analysis lacked HLA typing for the validation cohort, so it scored co-occurrence in that cohort across all 110 or so repertoires. Of the cluster scores, roughly 93% were above 0 in a later analysis, which found that TCRs clustered in the first cohort also tended to co-occur in the 90 to 150 validation repertoires.

Library preparation used the immunoSEQ multiplex PCR assay. As for the original processing: A statistical classification framework was developed to diagnose cytomegalovirus status using the catalog of TCR beta chain sequences. This immuneACCESS table, as held by TCRdb, lists in-frame sequences with V and J called but not all clones. Of the missing ones, under half trace to an unresolved V gene in checked studies; the others have no known cause. The V and J calls and clone size come from that table; D and trimming were worked out from the DNA. For this sample the table gives about 220,000 clones, of which around 87% were detected only once. The ten largest make up less than 3% of the sample.

Input material: PBMCs. The source of this sequence is a man younger than 30 in good health and CMV-seronegative. Recombination connected TRBV4-3 to TRBJ1-1; TRBD1 agrees with 7 junctional bases. The nucleotide sequence is TGCGCCAGCAGGGCAGATGACAGGGCGATCGCTGAAGCTTTCTTT. It translates as CASRADDRAIAEAFF.